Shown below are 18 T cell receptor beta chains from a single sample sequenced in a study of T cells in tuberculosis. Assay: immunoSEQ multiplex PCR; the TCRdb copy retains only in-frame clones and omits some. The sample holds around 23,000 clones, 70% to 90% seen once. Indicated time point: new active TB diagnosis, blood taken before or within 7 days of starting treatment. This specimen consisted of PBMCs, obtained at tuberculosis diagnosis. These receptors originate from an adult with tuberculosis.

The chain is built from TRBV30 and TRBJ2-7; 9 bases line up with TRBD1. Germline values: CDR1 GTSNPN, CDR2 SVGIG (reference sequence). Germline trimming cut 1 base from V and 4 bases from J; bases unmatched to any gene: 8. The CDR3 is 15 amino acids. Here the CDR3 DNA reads TGTGCCTGGAGTGCTGGACAGGGGTTTTTTTACGAGCAGTACTTC. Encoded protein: CAWSAGQGFFYEQYF.

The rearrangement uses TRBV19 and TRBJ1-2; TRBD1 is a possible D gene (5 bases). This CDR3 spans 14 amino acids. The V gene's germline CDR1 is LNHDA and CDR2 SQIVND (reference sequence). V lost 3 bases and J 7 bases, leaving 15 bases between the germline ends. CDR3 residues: CASSINHRGIGYTF. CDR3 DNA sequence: TGTGCCAGTAGTATCAACCATCGGGGGATTGGCTACACCTTC.

The CDR3 region has the DNA TGTGCCAGTATCGACAGCTTTGAAGCTTTCTTT. Its translation is CASIDSFEAFF. The rearrangement uses TRBV19 and TRBJ1-1; tentative D call: TRBD1 (5 bases). Germline CDR1 is LNHDA and CDR2 is SQIVND (reference sequence). The CDR3 is 11 amino acids. Between the trimmed V and J ends, which lost 7 bases and 7 bases, there was a span of 10 bases.

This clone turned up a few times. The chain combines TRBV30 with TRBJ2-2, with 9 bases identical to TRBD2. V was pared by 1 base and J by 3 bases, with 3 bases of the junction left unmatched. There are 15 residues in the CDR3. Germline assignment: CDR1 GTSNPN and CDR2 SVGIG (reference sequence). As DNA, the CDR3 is TGTGCCTGGAGTGCAGCGGGAGGATACACCGGGGAGCTGTTTTTT. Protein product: CAWSAAGGYTGELFF.

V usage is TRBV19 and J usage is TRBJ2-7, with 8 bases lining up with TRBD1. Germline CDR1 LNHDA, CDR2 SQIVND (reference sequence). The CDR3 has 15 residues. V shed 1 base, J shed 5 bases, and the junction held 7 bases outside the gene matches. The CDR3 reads CASSIGETGVHEQYF. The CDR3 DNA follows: TGTGCCAGTAGTATAGGTGAGACAGGGGTACACGAGCAGTACTTC. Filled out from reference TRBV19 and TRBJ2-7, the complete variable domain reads DGGITQSPKYLFRKEGQNVTLSCEQNLNHDAMYWYRQDPGQGLRLIYYSQIVNDFQKGDIAEGYSVSREKKESFPLTVTSAQKNPTAFYLCASSIGETGVHEQYFGPGTRLTVT.

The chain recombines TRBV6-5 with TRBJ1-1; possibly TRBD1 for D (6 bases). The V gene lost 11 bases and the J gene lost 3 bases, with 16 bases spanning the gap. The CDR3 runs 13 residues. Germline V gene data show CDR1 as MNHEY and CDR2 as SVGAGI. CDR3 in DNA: TGTGCCTACAAGTACAGGGACGACACTGAAGCTTTCTTT. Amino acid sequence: CAYKYRDDTEAFF.

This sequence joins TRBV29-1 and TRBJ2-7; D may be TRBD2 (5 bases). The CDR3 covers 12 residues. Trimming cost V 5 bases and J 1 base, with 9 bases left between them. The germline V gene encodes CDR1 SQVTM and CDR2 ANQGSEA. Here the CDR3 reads CSVKRGSYEQYF. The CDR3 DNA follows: TGCAGCGTTAAACGGGGTTCCTACGAGCAGTACTTC.

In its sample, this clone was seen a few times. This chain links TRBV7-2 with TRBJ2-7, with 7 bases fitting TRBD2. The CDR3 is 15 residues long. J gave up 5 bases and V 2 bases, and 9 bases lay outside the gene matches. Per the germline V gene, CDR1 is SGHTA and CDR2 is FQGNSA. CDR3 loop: CASSLSVAGYDEQYF. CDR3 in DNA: TGTGCCAGCAGCTTATCGGTAGCGGGTTACGACGAGCAGTACTTC.

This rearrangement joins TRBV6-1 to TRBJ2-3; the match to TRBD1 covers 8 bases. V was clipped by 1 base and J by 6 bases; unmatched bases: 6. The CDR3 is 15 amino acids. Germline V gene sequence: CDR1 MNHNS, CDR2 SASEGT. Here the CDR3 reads CASSEGTGRGDTQYF. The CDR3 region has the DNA TGTGCCAGCAGTGAAGGGACAGGGCGAGGGGATACGCAGTATTTT.

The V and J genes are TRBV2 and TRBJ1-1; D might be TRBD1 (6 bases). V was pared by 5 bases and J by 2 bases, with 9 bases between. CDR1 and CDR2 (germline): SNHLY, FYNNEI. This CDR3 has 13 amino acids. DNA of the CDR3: TGTGCCAGCAGTAGGACAGTAAACACTGAAGCTTTCTTT. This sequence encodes CASSRTVNTEAFF.

The CDR3 protein is CASRVLSGGTDTQYF. Written as DNA, the CDR3 is TGTGCCAGCAGAGTTCTTAGCGGGGGGACAGATACGCAGTATTTT. This chain joins TRBV7-8 and TRBJ2-3, with 10 positions matching TRBD2. After removal of 6 bases from V and 3 bases from J, the junction contained 6 bases not matched to a gene. CDR3 length: 15 residues. From germline, CDR1 is SGHVS and CDR2 FQNEAQ.

CDR3 amino acids: CASSFTPPYEQYF. CDR3 sequence (DNA): TGTGCCAGCAGTTTTACACCGCCGTACGAGCAGTACTTC. The chain joins TRBV27 to TRBJ2-7; unclear D gene. Germline assignment: CDR1 MNHEY and CDR2 SMNVEV (reference sequence). CDR3 length: 13 amino acids. V was trimmed by 3 bases and J by 4 bases, leaving 10 bases between them.

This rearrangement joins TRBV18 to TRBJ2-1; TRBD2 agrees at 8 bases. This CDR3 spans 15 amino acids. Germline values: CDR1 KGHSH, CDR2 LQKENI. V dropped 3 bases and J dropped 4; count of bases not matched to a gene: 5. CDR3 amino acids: CASSPLLAAYNEQFF. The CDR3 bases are TGTGCCAGCTCACCCTTACTAGCGGCATACAATGAGCAGTTCTTC.

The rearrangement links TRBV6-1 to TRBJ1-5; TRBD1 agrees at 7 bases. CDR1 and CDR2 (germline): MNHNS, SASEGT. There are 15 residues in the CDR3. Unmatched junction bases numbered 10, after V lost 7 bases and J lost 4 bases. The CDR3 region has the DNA TGTGCCAGCATCTTTGACAGGGCCGGGAATCAGCCCCAGCATTTT. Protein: CASIFDRAGNQPQHF.

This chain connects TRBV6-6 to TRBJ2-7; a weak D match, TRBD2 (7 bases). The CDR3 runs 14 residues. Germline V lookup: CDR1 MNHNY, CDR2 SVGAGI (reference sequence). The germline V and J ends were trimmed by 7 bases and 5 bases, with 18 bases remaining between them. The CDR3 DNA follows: TGTGCCAGCATTGAACCGGGGGGCAGTAACGAGCAGTACTTC. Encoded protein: CASIEPGGSNEQYF.

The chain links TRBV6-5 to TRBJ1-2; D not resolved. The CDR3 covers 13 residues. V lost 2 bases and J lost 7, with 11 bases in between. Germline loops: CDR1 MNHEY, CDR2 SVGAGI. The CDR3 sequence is CASSYTGFGGYTF. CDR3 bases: TGTGCCAGCAGTTACACGGGGTTCGGTGGCTACACCTTC.

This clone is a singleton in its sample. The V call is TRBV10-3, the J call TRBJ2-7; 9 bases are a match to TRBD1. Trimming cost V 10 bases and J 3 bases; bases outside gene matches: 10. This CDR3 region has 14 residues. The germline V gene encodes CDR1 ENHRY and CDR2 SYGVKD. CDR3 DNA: TGTGCCACCGAGACGGACAGGGGACTCTACGAGCAGTACTTC. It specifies CATETDRGLYEQYF.

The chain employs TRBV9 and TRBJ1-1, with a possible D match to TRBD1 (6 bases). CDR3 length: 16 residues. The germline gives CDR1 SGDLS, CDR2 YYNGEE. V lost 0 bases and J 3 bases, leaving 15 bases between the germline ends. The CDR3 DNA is TGTGCCAGCAGCGTAGAAGGGGGACGCCCTGACACTGAAGCTTTCTTT. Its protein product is CASSVEGGRPDTEAFF.